A single sample is the source of the 29 T cell receptor beta chains below, sequenced in a study of blood T cell repertoires in COVID-19. Libraries were prepared by immunoSEQ multiplex PCR; TCRdb keeps only in-frame clonotypes and omits some of them. The sample comprises 130,000 or so clones, about four fifths of which are singletons, and about 13% rests with the top ten. The sample was peripheral blood. These receptor sequences come from a human donor in a cohort sampled during active COVID-19.

The genes are TRBV6-6 and TRBJ1-1; TRBD1 is a possible D gene (5 bases). Trimming took 5 bases from V and 0 from J, leaving 7 bases between them. Germline V gene lookup returns CDR1 MNHNY and CDR2 SVGAGI (reference sequence). The CDR3 sequence is 13 residues long. The CDR3 DNA sequence: TGTGCCAGCAGTGAGACAGTGAACACTGAAGCTTTCTTT. Its translation: CASSETVNTEAFF.

The chain uses TRBV7-2 and TRBJ2-7, with D uncertain. V was pared by 1 base and J by 1 base, with 5 bases between. The CDR3 totals 13 residues. Germline-derived CDR1 and CDR2 are SGHTA and FQGNSA. The CDR3 region has the DNA TGTGCCAGCAGCTTAGATATGTCCTACGAGCAGTACTTC. This codes for CASSLDMSYEQYF.

The chain has TRBV10-2 and TRBJ1-2, with 10 positions matching TRBD1. Germline V gives CDR1 WSHSY, CDR2 SAAADI. The V and J ends lost 6 bases and 4 bases, in that order; junction bases with no gene match: 5. The CDR3 consists of 14 residues. CDR3 sequence: CASSPGQGGYGYTF. CDR3 DNA sequence: TGCGCCAGCAGCCCAGGACAGGGGGGCTATGGCTACACCTTC.

The chain uses TRBV5-1 and TRBJ2-5; D is unclear. Trimming pared 5 bases from V and 5 bases from J, leaving 7 bases between. The germline CDR1 and CDR2 sequences are SGHRS and YFSETQ. The CDR3 runs 11 residues. The CDR3 DNA follows: TGCGCCAGCAGGGAGTTTGAGACCCAGTACTTC. This translates into CASREFETQYF.

This CDR3 is CAWSGYSGANVLTF. CDR3 nucleotides: TGTGCCTGGAGTGGCTATTCTGGGGCCAACGTCCTGACTTTC. This rearrangement joins TRBV30 to TRBJ2-6, with D hard to call. The V end lost 1 base, the J end lost 1 base, and 5 bases lay between the germline ends. CDR3 length: 14 amino acids. Looked up from germline, CDR1 is GTSNPN and CDR2 is SVGIG (reference sequence).

The chain recombines TRBV3-1 (or the pseudogene TRBV3-2) with TRBJ1-5, with no clear D. Per germline, CDR1 LGHDT and CDR2 YNNKEL (reference sequence). There are 13 residues in the CDR3. V lost 5 bases and J 6 bases, leaving 11 bases between the germline ends. In nucleotides, the CDR3 is TGTGCCAGCAGCTTTAGGGAGGTTCAGCCCCAGCATTTT. Encoded protein: CASSFREVQPQHF.

J is TRBJ1-2 and V is TRBV6-6; 8 bases align to TRBD1. The CDR3 totals 13 residues. Germline CDR1 MNHNY, CDR2 SVGAGI (reference sequence). V shed 6 bases, J shed 4 bases, and the junction held 4 bases outside the gene matches. The CDR3 sequence is CASSHRGAYGYTF. The CDR3 DNA follows: TGTGCCAGCAGCCACAGGGGGGCCTATGGCTACACCTTC.

The V call is TRBV30, the J call TRBJ2-7; possible D gene TRBD2, 6 bases. In germline, CDR1 is GTSNPN, CDR2 SVGIG (reference sequence). V lost 2 bases and J lost 3, with 11 bases in between. The CDR3 loop spans 13 amino acids. The CDR3 nucleotides are TGTGCCTGGAGTCAGGGACTTATCTACGAGCAGTACTTC. It codes for CAWSQGLIYEQYF.

CDR3 protein: CASSDPTGLRNYAEAFF. Here the CDR3 DNA reads TGTGCCAGCAGTGACCCCACAGGGCTTAGAAACTACGCTGAAGCTTTCTTT. This chain joins TRBV6-1 and TRBJ1-1; maybe TRBD1 (6 bases). The CDR3 sequence is 17 residues long. V shed 3 bases and J shed 6 bases, with 23 bases lying between them. CDR1 is MNHNS, CDR2 SASEGT, per germline.

This clone was seen once. The rearrangement links TRBV19 to TRBJ2-3, with 11 positions matching TRBD2. The CDR3 length is 16 residues. J was trimmed by 2 bases and V by 4 bases; bases with no gene match: 5. Germline lookup yields CDR1 LNHDA and CDR2 SQIVND (reference sequence). The CDR3 coding sequence is TGTGCCAGTAGTAGTAGACTAGCGGGGCTCACAGATACGCAGTATTTT. Translating it yields CASSSRLAGLTDTQYF.

This chain connects TRBV2 to TRBJ1-5; 9 bases match TRBD1. Germline-derived CDR1 and CDR2 are SNHLY and FYNNEI. Trimming removed 0 bases from V and 6 bases from J; junction bases left unmatched: 6. The CDR3 totals 16 residues. CDR3 sequence reads: CASSEAPGTGRQPQHF. As DNA, the CDR3 is TGTGCCAGCAGTGAAGCCCCGGGGACAGGGCGTCAGCCCCAGCATTTT.

As concerns this clone: Mismatch with germline at one junction end may stem from a read error. The chain couples TRBV3-1 (or the pseudogene TRBV3-2) to TRBJ1-4; possible D gene TRBD1, 6 bases. This CDR3 is 16 amino acids long. CDR1 LGHDT and CDR2 YNNKEL come from the germline V gene (reference sequence). The CDR3 DNA reads TGTGCCCGCAGCCGGGCGGGGGGGGGCGTGGATGAAAAACTGTTTTTT. This codes for CARSRAGGGVDEKLFF.

The chain has TRBV9 and TRBJ2-5, with 8 positions matching TRBD2. Germline V gene sequence: CDR1 SGDLS, CDR2 YYNGEE. The J segment lost 3 bases and the V segment lost 2 bases, leaving 3 bases of the junction unmatched. CDR3 length: 14 amino acids. DNA for the CDR3: TGTGCCAGCAGCGTGGGAGCGGGGGAAGAGACCCAGTACTTC. Its translation: CASSVGAGEETQYF.

CDR3 residues: CASSHGGETQYF. The CDR3 region has the DNA TGTGCCAGCAGCCACGGAGGGGAGACCCAGTACTTC. The genes are TRBV7-8 and TRBJ2-5, with TRBD2 as a possible D gene (6 bases). This CDR3 is 12 amino acids long. V shed 5 bases and J shed 5 bases, with 9 bases lying between them. Germline V lookup: CDR1 SGHVS, CDR2 FQNEAQ.

Here the CDR3 reads CASSAQGDEKLFF. CDR3 coding DNA: TGTGCCAGCAGCGCGCAGGGTGATGAAAAACTGTTTTTT. The chain recombines TRBV11-1 with TRBJ1-4; D might be TRBD1 (5 bases). Looked up from germline, CDR1 is SGHAT and CDR2 is FQDESV (reference sequence). The CDR3 is made up of 13 amino acids. Trimming pared 5 bases from V and 6 bases from J, leaving 10 bases between.

The rearrangement uses TRBV30 and TRBJ2-1; 8 bases align to TRBD2. Trimming at V came to 1 base and at J to 7 bases, leaving 9 bases not matched to a gene. CDR3 size: 15 residues. Germline lookup yields CDR1 GTSNPN and CDR2 SVGIG (reference sequence). The CDR3, as DNA: TGTGCCTGGAGTGGAGAAGCGGGGGCGTTAAATGAGCAGTTCTTC. Encoded protein: CAWSGEAGALNEQFF.

The J gene is TRBJ1-2, the V gene TRBV5-1; D gene ambiguous. The CDR3 has 9 amino acids. Per germline, CDR1 SGHRS and CDR2 YFSETQ. The CDR3 is CATLYGYTF. In DNA form, the CDR3 reads TGCGCGACTTTGTATGGCTACACCTTC.

The rearrangement links TRBV9 to TRBJ2-3; D may be TRBD2 (6 bases). The CDR3 spans 15 residues. V gave up 2 bases and J gave up 2 bases, with 12 bases separating them. CDR1 is SGDLS and CDR2 is YYNGEE in the germline V gene. CDR3 in DNA: TGTGCCAGCAGCGTCCGACGGGACTCCACAGATACGCAGTATTTT. Its translation: CASSVRRDSTDTQYF. Variable domain in full (rest from reference TRBV9 and TRBJ2-3): DSGVTQTPKHLITATGQRVTLRCSPRSGDLSVYWYQQSLDQGLQFLIQYYNGEERAKGNILERFSAQQFPDLHSELNLSSLELGDSALYFCASSVRRDSTDTQYFGPGTRLTVL.

V and J are TRBV15 and TRBJ2-7, with a possible D match to TRBD2 (5 bases). The germline CDR1 and CDR2 sequences are LNHNV and YYDKDF (reference sequence). CDR3 size: 13 residues. The V and J ends lost 0 bases and 4 bases respectively, with 7 bases between them. Here the CDR3 DNA reads TGTGCCACCAGCAGAGATGTAGCGTACGAGCAGTACTTC. It yields the protein CATSRDVAYEQYF.

V is TRBV18 and J is TRBJ1-1; the D gene is possibly TRBD1 (5 bases). The CDR3 totals 15 residues. CDR1 and CDR2 (germline): KGHSH, LQKENI. The ends were cut back, 8 bases at V and 3 bases at J, with 19 bases in the middle. The CDR3 sequence is CASLALGGVDTEAFF. In DNA, the CDR3 is TGTGCCAGCCTAGCCCTGGGGGGGGTGGACACTGAAGCTTTCTTT. Based on the CDR3 plus reference TRBV18 and TRBJ1-1, the full variable domain is NAGVMQNPRHLVRRRGQEARLRCSPMKGHSHVYWYRQLPEEGLKFMVYLQKENIIDESGMPKERFSAEFPKEGPSILRIQQVVRGDSAAYFCASLALGGVDTEAFFGQGTRLTVV.

The gene calls are TRBV12-5 and TRBJ2-3, with 7 bases identical to TRBD2. CDR1 LGHNT and CDR2 FRNRAP come from the germline V gene. V lost 7 bases and J lost 9; bases outside the gene matches: 10. This CDR3 comprises 13 residues. The CDR3 loop is CASASSGGGTQYF. CDR3 in DNA: TGTGCTAGTGCCTCCTCGGGGGGAGGCACGCAGTATTTT.

The chain carries TRBV30 and TRBJ2-5, with 9 positions matching TRBD2. After removal of 1 base from V and 5 bases from J, the junction contained 8 bases not matched to a gene. CDR1 is GTSNPN, CDR2 SVGIG, per germline (reference sequence). There are 15 residues in the CDR3. In DNA form, the CDR3 reads TGTGCCTGGAGTGCACCGCGGGGGGGCCTCGAGACCCAGTACTTC. It yields the protein CAWSAPRGGLETQYF.

V is TRBV30 and J is TRBJ1-6; D not resolved. The CDR3 totals 11 residues. V dropped 3 bases and J dropped 8 bases, with 5 bases sitting between them. Germline V CDR1 and CDR2: GTSNPN, SVGIG (reference sequence). The CDR3 here is CAWRKHSPLHF. The CDR3 bases are TGTGCCTGGAGGAAGCATTCACCCCTCCACTTT.

This CDR3 reads CASSIDRGGYTF. In DNA form, the CDR3 reads TGTGCCAGTAGTATCGACCGGGGGGGCTACACCTTC. The V call is TRBV19, the J call TRBJ1-2, with a tentative D call TRBD1 (5 bases). Germline assignment: CDR1 LNHDA and CDR2 SQIVND (reference sequence). V was shortened by 3 bases and J by 8 bases, with 10 bases between the two germline ends. The CDR3 contains 12 residues.

The V call is TRBV11-2, the J call TRBJ2-5; 7 bases are shared with TRBD1. The V and J ends lost 7 bases and 0 bases, in that order; junction bases with no gene match: 8. CDR1 is SGHAT and CDR2 is FQNNGV in the germline V gene. CDR3 length: 15 amino acids. The CDR3 loop is CASTWGQGDQETQYF. In nucleotides, the CDR3 is TGTGCCAGCACTTGGGGGCAGGGGGACCAAGAGACCCAGTACTTC. Variable domain in full (rest from reference TRBV11-2 and TRBJ2-5): EAGVAQSPRYKIIEKRQSVAFWCNPISGHATLYWYQQILGQGPKLLIQFQNNGVVDDSQLPKDRFSAERLKGVDSTLKIQPAKLEDSAVYLCASTWGQGDQETQYFGPGTRLLVL.

The CDR3 region is CASTGGGPEAFF. The CDR3 region has the DNA TGTGCCAGCACTGGGGGGGGACCCGAAGCTTTCTTT. The chain recombines TRBV18 with TRBJ1-1; TRBD1 might be the D (5 bases). The CDR3 is 12 amino acids. V was trimmed by 8 bases and J by 8 bases, leaving 15 bases between them. Germline V gene data show CDR1 as KGHSH and CDR2 as LQKENI.

The chain joins TRBV25-1 to TRBJ2-5; TRBD1 is a possible D gene (6 bases). Trimming took 6 bases from V and 2 from J, leaving 19 bases between them. This CDR3 comprises 16 residues. Germline CDR1 MGHDK, CDR2 SYGVNS. The CDR3 sequence: CASRKYQGQGQETQYF. The CDR3 nucleotides read TGTGCCAGCAGGAAGTACCAGGGGCAGGGACAAGAGACCCAGTACTTC.

V usage is TRBV7-9 and J usage is TRBJ1-1; 7 bases agree with TRBD1. Germline V gene sequence: CDR1 SEHNR, CDR2 FQNEAQ (reference sequence). The length of the CDR3 is 15 residues. J lost 1 base, V lost 3 bases, and 5 bases had no gene match. The CDR3 DNA sequence: TGTGCCAGCAGCTTCCAGACAGGGTGGAACACTGAAGCTTTCTTT. Protein: CASSFQTGWNTEAFF.

The V gene is TRBV3-1 (or the pseudogene TRBV3-2), the J gene TRBJ2-5, with TRBD1 matching 7 bases. This CDR3 has 13 residues. CDR1 LGHDT and CDR2 YNNKEL come from the germline V gene (reference sequence). The trim removed 4 bases at V and 2 bases at J, leaving 1 base unmatched. CDR3 DNA sequence: TGTGCCAGCAGCCCCAGGGGGCAAGAGACCCAGTACTTC. It yields the protein CASSPRGQETQYF.